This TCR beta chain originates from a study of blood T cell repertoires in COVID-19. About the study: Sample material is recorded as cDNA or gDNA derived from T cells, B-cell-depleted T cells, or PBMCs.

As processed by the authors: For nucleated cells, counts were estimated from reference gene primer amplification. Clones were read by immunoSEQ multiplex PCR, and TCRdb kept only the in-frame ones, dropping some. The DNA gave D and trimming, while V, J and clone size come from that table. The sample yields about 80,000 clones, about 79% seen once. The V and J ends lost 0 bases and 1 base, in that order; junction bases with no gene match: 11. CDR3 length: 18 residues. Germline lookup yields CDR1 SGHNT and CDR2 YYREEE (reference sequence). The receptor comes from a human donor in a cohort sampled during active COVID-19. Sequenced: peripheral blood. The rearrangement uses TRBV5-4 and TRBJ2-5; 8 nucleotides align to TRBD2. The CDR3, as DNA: TGTGCCAGCAGCTTGGCCCGTTTGGCGGGGGGTTCCCAAGAGACCCAGTACTTC. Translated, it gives CASSLARLAGGSQETQYF. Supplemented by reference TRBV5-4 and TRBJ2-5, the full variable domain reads ETGVTQSPTHLIKTRGQQVTLRCSSQSGHNTVSWYQQALGQGPQFIFQYYREEENGRGNFPPRFSGLQFPNYSSELNVNALELDDSALYLCASSLARLAGGSQETQYFGPGTRLLVL.